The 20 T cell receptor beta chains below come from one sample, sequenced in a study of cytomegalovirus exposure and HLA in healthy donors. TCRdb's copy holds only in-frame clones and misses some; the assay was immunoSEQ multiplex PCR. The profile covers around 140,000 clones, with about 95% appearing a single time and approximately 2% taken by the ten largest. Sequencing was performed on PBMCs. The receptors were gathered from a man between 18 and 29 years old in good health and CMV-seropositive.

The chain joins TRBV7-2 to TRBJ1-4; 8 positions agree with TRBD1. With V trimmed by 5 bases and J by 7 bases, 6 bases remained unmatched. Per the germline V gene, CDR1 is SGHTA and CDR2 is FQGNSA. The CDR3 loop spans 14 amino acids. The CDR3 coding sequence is TGTGCCAGCAGCAGACAGGGGACTGGTGAAAAACTGTTTTTT. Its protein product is CASSRQGTGEKLFF.

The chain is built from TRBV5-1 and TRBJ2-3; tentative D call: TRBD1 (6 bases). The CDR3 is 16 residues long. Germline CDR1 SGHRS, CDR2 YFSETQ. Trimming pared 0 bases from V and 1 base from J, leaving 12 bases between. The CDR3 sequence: CASSLGRGGGTDTQYF. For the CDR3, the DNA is TGCGCCAGCAGCTTGGGAAGAGGGGGTGGCACAGATACGCAGTATTTT.

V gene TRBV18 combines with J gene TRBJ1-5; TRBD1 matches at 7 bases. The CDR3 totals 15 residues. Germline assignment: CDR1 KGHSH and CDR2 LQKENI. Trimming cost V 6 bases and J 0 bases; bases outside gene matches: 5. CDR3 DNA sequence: TGTGCCAGCTCGTCCACAGGGGTTAGCAATCAGCCCCAGCATTTT. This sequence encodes CASSSTGVSNQPQHF.

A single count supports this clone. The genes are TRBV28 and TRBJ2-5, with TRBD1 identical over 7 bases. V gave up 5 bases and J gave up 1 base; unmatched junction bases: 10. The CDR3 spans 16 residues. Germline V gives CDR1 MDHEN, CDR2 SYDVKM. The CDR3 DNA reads TGTGCCAGCAGTCCATCCGGGGACAGACTCCAAGAGACCCAGTACTTC. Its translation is CASSPSGDRLQETQYF.

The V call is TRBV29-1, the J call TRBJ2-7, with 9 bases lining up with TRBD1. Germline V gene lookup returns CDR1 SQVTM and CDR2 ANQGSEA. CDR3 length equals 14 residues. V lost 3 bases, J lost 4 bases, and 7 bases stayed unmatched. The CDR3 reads CSVDIPGQGYEQYF. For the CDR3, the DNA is TGCAGCGTTGACATACCGGGACAGGGTTACGAGCAGTACTTC.

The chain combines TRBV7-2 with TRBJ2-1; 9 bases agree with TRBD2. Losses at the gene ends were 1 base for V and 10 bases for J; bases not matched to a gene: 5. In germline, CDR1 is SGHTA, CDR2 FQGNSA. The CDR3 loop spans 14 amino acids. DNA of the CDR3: TGTGCCAGCAGCTTAGGCGGGAGGGCCAAGGAGCAGTTCTTC. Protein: CASSLGGRAKEQFF.

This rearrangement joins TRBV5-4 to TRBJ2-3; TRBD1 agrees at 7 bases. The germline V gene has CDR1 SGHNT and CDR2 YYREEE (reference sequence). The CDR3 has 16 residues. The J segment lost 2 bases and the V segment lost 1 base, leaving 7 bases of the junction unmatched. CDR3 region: CASSLRTGRATDTQYF. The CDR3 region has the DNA TGTGCCAGCAGCTTGCGGACAGGCCGGGCCACAGATACGCAGTATTTT.

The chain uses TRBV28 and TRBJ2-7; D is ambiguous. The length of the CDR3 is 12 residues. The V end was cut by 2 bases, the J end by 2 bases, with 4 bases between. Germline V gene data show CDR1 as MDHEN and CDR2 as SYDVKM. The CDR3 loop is CASSLLAYEQYF. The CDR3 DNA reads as TGTGCCAGCAGTTTACTAGCCTACGAGCAGTACTTC.

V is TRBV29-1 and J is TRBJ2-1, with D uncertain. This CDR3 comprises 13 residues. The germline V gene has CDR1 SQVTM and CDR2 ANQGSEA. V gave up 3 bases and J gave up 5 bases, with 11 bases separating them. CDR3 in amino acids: CSVEGQVDNEQFF. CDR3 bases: TGCAGCGTTGAGGGCCAGGTTGACAATGAGCAGTTCTTC.

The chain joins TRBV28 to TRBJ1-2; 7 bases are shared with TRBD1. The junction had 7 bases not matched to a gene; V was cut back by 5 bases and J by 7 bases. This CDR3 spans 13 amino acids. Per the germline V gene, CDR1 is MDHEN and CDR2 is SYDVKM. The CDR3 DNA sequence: TGTGCCAGCAGTCCCCCAACAGGGGCTGGCTACACCTTC. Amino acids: CASSPPTGAGYTF.

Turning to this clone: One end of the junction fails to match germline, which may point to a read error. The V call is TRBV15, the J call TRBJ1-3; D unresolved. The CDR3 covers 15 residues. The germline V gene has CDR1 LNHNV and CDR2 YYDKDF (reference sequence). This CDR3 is CATSRDRAISYGGDF. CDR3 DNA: TGTGCCACCAGCAGAGATCGGGCCATCTCTTACGGCGGGGATTTT. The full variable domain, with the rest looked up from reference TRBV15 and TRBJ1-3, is DAMVIQNPRYQVTQFGKPVTLSCSQTLNHNVMYWYQQKSSQAPKLLFHYYDKDFNNEADTPDNFQSRRPNTSFCFLDIRSPGLGDTAMYLCATSRDRAISYGGDFGEGSWLTVV.

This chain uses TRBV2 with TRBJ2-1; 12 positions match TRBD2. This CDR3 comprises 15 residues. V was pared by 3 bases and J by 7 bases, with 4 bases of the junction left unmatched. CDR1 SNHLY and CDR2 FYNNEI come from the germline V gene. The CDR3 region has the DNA TGTGCCAGCAGTGATGAGACTAGCGGGAGTAATGAGCAGTTCTTC. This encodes CASSDETSGSNEQFF.

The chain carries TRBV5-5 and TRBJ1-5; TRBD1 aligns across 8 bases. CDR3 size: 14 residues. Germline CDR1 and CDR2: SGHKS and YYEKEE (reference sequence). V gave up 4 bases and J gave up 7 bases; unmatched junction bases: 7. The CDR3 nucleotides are TGTGCCAGCAGCCTGACAGGGGCCTACCAGCCCCAGCATTTT. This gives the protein CASSLTGAYQPQHF.

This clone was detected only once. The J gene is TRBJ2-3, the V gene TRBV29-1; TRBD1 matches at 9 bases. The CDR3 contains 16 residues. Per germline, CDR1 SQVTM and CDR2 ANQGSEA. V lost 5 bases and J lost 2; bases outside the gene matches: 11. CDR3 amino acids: CSVNGQGNRVTDTQYF. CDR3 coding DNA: TGCAGCGTTAATGGACAGGGGAACCGCGTCACAGATACGCAGTATTTT.

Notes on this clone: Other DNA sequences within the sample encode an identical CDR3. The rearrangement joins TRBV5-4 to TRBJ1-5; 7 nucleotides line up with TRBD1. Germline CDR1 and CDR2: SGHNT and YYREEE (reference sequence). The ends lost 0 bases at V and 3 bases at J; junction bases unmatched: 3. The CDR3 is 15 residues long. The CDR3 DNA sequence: TGTGCCAGCAGCTTGGGGGGACAGATCAATCAGCCCCAGCATTTT. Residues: CASSLGGQINQPQHF.

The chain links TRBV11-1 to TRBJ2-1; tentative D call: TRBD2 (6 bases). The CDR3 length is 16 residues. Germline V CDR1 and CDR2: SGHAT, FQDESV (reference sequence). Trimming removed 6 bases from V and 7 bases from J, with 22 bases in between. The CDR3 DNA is TGTGCCAGCAGTATGGGGGGAGTAGCGGACGTAAATGAGCAGTTCTTC. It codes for CASSMGGVADVNEQFF.

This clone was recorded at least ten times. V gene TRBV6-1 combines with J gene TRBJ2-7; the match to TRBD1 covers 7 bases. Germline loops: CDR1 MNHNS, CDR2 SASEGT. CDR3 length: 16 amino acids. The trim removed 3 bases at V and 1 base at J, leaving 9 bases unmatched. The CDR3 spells CASSDLGGTASYEQYF. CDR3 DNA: TGTGCCAGCAGTGACCTCGGTGGGACAGCTTCCTACGAGCAGTACTTC.

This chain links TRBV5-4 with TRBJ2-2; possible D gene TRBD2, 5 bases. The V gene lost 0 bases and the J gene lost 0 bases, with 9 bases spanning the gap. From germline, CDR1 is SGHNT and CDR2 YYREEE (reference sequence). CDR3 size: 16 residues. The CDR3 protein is CASSLGASPNTGELFF. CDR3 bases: TGTGCCAGCAGCTTGGGGGCTAGCCCGAACACCGGGGAGCTGTTTTTT.

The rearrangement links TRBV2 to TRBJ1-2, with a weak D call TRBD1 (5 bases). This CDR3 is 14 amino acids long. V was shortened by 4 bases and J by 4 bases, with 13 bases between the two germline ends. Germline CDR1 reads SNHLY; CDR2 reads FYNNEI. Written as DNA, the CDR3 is TGTGCCAGCAGTGTTGTCCCCCAGGGCTATGGCTACACCTTC. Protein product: CASSVVPQGYGYTF.

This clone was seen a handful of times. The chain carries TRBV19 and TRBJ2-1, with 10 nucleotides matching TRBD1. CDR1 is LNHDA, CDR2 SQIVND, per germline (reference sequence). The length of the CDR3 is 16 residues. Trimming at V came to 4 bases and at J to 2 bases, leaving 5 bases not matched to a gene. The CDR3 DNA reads TGTGCCAGTAGTACGACAGGGGGCTGGGCCTACAATGAGCAGTTCTTC. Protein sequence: CASSTTGGWAYNEQFF.